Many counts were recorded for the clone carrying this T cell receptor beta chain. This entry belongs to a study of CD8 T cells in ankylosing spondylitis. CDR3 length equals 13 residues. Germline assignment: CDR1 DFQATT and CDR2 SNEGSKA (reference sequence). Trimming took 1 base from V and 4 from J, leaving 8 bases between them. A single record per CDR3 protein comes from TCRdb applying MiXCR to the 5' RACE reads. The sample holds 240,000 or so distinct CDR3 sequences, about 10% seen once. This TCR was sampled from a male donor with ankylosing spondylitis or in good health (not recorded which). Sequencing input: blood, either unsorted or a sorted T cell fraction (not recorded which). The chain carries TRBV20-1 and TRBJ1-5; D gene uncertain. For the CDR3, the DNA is TGCAGTGCTAGAGTCGGCCTTAATCAGCCCCAGCATTTT. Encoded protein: CSARVGLNQPQHF.